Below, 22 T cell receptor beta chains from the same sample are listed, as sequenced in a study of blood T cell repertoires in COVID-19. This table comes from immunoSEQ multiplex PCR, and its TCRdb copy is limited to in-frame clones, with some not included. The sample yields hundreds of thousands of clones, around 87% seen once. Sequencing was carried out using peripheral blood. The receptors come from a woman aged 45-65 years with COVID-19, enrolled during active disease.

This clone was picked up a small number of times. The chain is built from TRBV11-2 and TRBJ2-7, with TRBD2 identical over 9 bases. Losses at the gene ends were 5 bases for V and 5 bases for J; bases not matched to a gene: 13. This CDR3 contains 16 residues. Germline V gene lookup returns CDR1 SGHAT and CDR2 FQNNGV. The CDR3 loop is CASSPGGAGGYHEQYF. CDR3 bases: TGTGCCAGCAGCCCCGGAGGAGCGGGAGGTTACCACGAGCAGTACTTC.

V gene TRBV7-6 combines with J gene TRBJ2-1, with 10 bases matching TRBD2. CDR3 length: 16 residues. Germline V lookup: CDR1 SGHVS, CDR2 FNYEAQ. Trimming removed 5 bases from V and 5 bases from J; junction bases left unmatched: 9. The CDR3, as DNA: TGTGCCAGCAGCCCAGTAGCGGGAGGCGTAAACAATGAGCAGTTCTTC. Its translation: CASSPVAGGVNNEQFF.

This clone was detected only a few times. The CDR3 sequence is CSVLNSNTGELFF. CDR3 DNA: TGCAGCGTTCTCAACTCGAACACCGGGGAGCTGTTTTTT. The gene calls are TRBV29-1 and TRBJ2-2; D is unclear. The CDR3 runs to 13 residues. The V gene's germline CDR1 is SQVTM and CDR2 ANQGSEA. The germline V and J ends were trimmed by 5 bases and 0 bases, with 7 bases remaining between them.

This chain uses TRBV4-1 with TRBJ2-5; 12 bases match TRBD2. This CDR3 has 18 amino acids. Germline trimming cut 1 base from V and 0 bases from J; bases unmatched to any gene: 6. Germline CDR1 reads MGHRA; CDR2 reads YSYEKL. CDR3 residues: CASSQGGRLAGDQETQYF. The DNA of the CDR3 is TGCGCCAGCAGCCAAGGGGGGAGACTAGCGGGAGACCAAGAGACCCAGTACTTC.

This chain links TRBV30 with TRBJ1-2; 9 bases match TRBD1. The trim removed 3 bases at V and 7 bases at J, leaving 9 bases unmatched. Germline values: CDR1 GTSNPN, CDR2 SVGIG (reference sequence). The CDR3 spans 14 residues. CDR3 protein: CAWRTSGQGFGYTF. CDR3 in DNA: TGTGCCTGGAGAACCAGCGGACAGGGGTTTGGCTACACCTTC. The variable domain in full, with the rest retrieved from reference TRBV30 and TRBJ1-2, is SQTIHQWPATLVQPVGSPLSLECTVEGTSNPNLYWYRQAAGRGLQLLFYSVGIGQISSEVPQNLSASRPQDRQFILSSKKLLLSDSGFYLCAWRTSGQGFGYTFGSGTRLTVV.

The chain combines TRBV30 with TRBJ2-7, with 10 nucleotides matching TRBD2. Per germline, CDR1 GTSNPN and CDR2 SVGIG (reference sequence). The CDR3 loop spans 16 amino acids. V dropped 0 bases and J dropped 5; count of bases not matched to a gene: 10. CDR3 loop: CAWSVLASGGPDEQYF. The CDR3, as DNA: TGTGCCTGGAGTGTACTAGCTAGCGGGGGACCTGACGAGCAGTACTTC. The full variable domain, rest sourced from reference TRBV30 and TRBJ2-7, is SQTIHQWPATLVQPVGSPLSLECTVEGTSNPNLYWYRQAAGRGLQLLFYSVGIGQISSEVPQNLSASRPQDRQFILSSKKLLLSDSGFYLCAWSVLASGGPDEQYFGPGTRLTVT.

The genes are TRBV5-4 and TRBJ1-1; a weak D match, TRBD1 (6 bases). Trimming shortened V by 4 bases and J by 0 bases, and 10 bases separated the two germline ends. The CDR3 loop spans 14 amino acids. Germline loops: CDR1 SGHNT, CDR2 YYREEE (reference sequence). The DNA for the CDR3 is TGTGCCAGCAGCGTGGACAGTTTGAACACTGAAGCTTTCTTT. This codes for CASSVDSLNTEAFF. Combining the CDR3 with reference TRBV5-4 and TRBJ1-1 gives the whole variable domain ETGVTQSPTHLIKTRGQQVTLRCSSQSGHNTVSWYQQALGQGPQFIFQYYREEENGRGNFPPRFSGLQFPNYSSELNVNALELDDSALYLCASSVDSLNTEAFFGQGTRLTVV.

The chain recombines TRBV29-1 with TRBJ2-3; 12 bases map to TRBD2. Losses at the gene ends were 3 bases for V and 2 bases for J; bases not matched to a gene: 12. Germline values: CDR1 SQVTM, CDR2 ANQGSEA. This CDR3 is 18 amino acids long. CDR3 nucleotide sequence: TGCAGCGTTGATTCGGGACTAGCGGGTGAGTGGGACACAGATACGCAGTATTTT. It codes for CSVDSGLAGEWDTDTQYF.

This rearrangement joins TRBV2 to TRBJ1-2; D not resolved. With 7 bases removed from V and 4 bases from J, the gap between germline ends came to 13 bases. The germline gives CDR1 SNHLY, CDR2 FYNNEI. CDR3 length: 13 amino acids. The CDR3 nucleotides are TGTGCCAGCACCTTATCCCCCGTCTATGGCTACACCTTC. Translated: CASTLSPVYGYTF.

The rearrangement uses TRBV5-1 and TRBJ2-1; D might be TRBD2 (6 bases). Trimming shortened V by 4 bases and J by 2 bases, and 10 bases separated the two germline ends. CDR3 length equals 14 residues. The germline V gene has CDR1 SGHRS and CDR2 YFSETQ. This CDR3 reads CASSPGLAYNEQFF. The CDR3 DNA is TGCGCCAGCAGCCCGGGACTGGCCTACAATGAGCAGTTCTTC. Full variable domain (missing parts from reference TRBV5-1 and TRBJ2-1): KAGVTQTPRYLIKTRGQQVTLSCSPISGHRSVSWYQQTPGQGLQFLFEYFSETQRNKGNFPGRFSGRQFSNSRSEMNVSTLELGDSALYLCASSPGLAYNEQFFGPGTRLTVL.

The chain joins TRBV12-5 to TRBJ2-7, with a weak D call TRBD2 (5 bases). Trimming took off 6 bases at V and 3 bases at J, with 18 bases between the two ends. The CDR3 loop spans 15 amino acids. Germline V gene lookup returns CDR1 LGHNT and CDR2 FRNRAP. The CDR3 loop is CASGPNTRPFYEQYF. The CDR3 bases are TGTGCTAGTGGCCCAAACACTAGACCTTTCTACGAGCAGTACTTC.

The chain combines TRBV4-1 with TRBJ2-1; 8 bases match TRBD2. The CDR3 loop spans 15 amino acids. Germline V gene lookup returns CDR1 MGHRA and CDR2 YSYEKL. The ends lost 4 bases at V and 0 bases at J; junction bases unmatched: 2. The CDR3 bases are TGCGCCAGCAGCCGTAGCGGGAACTCCTACAATGAGCAGTTCTTC. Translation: CASSRSGNSYNEQFF.

The CDR3 reads CASSKGHPNTEAFF. In DNA form, the CDR3 reads TGTGCCAGTAGTAAGGGACACCCGAACACTGAAGCTTTCTTT. The chain employs TRBV19 and TRBJ1-1, with a tentative D call TRBD1 (6 bases). CDR1 and CDR2 from the germline V gene are LNHDA and SQIVND (reference sequence). V dropped 4 bases and J dropped 1 base, with 10 bases sitting between them. The CDR3 totals 14 residues.

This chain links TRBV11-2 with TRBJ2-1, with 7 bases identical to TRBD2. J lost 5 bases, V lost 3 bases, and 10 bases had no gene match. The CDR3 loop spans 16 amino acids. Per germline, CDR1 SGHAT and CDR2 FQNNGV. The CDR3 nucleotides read TGTGCCAGCAGCTTTGTGGGGACTAAGGCCCACAATGAGCAGTTCTTC. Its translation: CASSFVGTKAHNEQFF.

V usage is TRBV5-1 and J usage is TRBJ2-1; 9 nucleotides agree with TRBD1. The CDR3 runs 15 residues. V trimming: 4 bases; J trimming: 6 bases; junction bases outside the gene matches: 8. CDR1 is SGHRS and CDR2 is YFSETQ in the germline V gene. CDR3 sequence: CASSLETQGANEQFF. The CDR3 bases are TGCGCCAGCAGCCTTGAAACACAGGGGGCCAATGAGCAGTTCTTC.

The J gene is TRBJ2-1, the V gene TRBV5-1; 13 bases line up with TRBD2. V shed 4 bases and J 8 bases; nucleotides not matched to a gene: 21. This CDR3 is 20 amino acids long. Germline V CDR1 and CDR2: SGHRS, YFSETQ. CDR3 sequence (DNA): TGCGCCAGCAGCGTGCAACGACAGGGGGATAGGACTAGCGGGAGTCATGAGCAGTTCTTC. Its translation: CASSVQRQGDRTSGSHEQFF.

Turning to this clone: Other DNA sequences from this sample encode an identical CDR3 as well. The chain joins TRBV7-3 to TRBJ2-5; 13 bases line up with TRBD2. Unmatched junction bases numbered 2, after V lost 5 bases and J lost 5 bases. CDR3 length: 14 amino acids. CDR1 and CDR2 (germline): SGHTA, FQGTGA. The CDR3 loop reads CASSPTSGRETQYF. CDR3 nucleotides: TGTGCCAGCAGCCCGACTAGCGGGAGGGAGACCCAGTACTTC.

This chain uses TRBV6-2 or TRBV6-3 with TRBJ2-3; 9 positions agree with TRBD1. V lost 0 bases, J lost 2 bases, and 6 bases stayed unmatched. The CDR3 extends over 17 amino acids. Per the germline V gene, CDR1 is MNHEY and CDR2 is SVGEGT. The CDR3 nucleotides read TGTGCCAGCAGTTACTCCGGGACAGGGCGAATCACAGATACGCAGTATTTT. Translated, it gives CASSYSGTGRITDTQYF.

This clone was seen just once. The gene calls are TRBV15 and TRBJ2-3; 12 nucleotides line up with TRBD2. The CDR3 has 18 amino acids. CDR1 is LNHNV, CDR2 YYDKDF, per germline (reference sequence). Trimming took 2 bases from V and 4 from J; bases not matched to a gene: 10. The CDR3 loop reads CATSRRLNLAGGPDTQYF. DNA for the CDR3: TGTGCCACCAGCAGACGACTGAATCTAGCGGGAGGGCCAGATACGCAGTATTTT.

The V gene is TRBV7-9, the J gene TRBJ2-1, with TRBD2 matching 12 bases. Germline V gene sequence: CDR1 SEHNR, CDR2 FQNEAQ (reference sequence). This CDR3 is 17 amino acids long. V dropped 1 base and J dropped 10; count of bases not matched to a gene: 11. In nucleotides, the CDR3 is TGTGCCAGCAGCTTAGAAAAGACTAGCGGGAGCTTAAGCGAGCAGTTCTTC. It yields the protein CASSLEKTSGSLSEQFF.

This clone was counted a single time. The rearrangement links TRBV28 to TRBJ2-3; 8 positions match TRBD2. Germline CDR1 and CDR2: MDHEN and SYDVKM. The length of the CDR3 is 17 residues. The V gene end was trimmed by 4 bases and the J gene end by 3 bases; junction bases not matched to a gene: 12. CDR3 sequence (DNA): TGTGCCAGCAGTTCCATATTAAGCGGGAGTTTGACAGATACGCAGTATTTT. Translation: CASSSILSGSLTDTQYF.

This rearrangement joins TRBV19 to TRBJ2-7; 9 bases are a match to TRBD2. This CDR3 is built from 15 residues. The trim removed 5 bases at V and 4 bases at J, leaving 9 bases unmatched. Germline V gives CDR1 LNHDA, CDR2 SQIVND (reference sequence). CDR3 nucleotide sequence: TGTGCCAGTAGTGTTGCGGGGGGGCAAAGGTACGAGCAGTACTTC. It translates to CASSVAGGQRYEQYF.